The rows below give T cell receptor beta chains drawn from one sample of a study of human CD8 memory T cell subsets. TCRdb reanalyzed the 5' RACE reads, giving one entry per CDR3 protein sequence and no DNA. Its listing shows around 4,400 distinct CDR3 sequences. The specimen was CD8+ effector memory T cells (TEM) sorted from PBMCs. These receptors all come from a human donor in good health. Each CDR3 is given with its conserved first and last residue. Each record gives: clone size, V gene, J gene, CDR3 protein. Clone size is shown for a subset of rows, as once, few, many or a class of expanded clone.

clone size: .
V gene: TRBV6-2/TRBV6-3
J gene: TRBJ2-3
CDR3 protein: CASSQSGGASDTQYF

clone size: .
V gene: TRBV20-1
J gene: TRBJ2-1
CDR3 protein: CSARELADYNEQFF

clone size: .
V gene: TRBV20-1
J gene: TRBJ2-7
CDR3 protein: CSARDSFPYEQYF

clone size: .
V gene: TRBV24-1
J gene: TRBJ2-1
CDR3 protein: CATSDPGLKGNEQFF

clone size: .
V gene: TRBV6-4
J gene: TRBJ2-2
CDR3 protein: CASSANSETGELFF

clone size: .
V gene: TRBV6-1
J gene: TRBJ2-5
CDR3 protein: CASSDTSGAQETQYF

clone size: medium-sized
V gene: TRBV28
J gene: TRBJ1-1
CDR3 protein: CASSSPTESLNTEAFF

clone size: .
V gene: TRBV6-5
J gene: TRBJ1-1
CDR3 protein: CASSFSPDTNTEAFF

clone size: medium-sized
V gene: TRBV6-4
J gene: TRBJ1-1
CDR3 protein: CASSAGTANTEAFF

clone size: .
V gene: TRBV7-2
J gene: TRBJ2-1
CDR3 protein: CASSLGPGQIYNEQFF

clone size: medium-sized
V gene: TRBV15
J gene: TRBJ2-3
CDR3 protein: CATSTESGGADTQYF

clone size: .
V gene: TRBV6-4
J gene: TRBJ2-1
CDR3 protein: CASSAQGGSYNEQFF

clone size: medium-sized
V gene: TRBV6-4
J gene: TRBJ2-2
CDR3 protein: CASSDDGKDTGELFF

clone size: .
V gene: TRBV6-2/TRBV6-3
J gene: TRBJ2-2
CDR3 protein: CASSKGLAGEWDTGELFF

clone size: .
V gene: TRBV10-1
J gene: TRBJ1-1
CDR3 protein: CASSESSYRTQPNTEAFF

clone size: .
V gene: TRBV7-2
J gene: TRBJ1-2
CDR3 protein: CASSFPDRFYGYTF

clone size: medium-sized
V gene: TRBV20-1
J gene: TRBJ2-1
CDR3 protein: CSAADYSSSYNEQFF

clone size: .
V gene: TRBV6-1
J gene: TRBJ2-7
CDR3 protein: CASSDGLAGGYEQYF

clone size: .
V gene: TRBV15
J gene: TRBJ2-1
CDR3 protein: CATSRVIRNNEQFF

clone size: .
V gene: TRBV28
J gene: TRBJ2-2
CDR3 protein: CASRRQSNTGELFF

clone size: .
V gene: TRBV6-4
J gene: TRBJ2-3
CDR3 protein: CASRQGSGSTDTQYF

clone size: .
V gene: TRBV7-9
J gene: TRBJ2-3
CDR3 protein: CASSLEVLAESTDTQYF

clone size: .
V gene: TRBV6-1
J gene: TRBJ2-3
CDR3 protein: CASSEEIGGTDTQYF

clone size: .
V gene: TRBV19
J gene: TRBJ2-1
CDR3 protein: CASYRGPAYNEQFF

clone size: medium-sized
V gene: TRBV4-3
J gene: TRBJ2-1
CDR3 protein: CASSQDFSGSYNEQFF

clone size: .
V gene: TRBV4-1
J gene: TRBJ1-5
CDR3 protein: CASSQFGGVGQPQHF

clone size: .
V gene: TRBV15
J gene: TRBJ2-1
CDR3 protein: CATSNSGGHNEQFF

clone size: .
V gene: TRBV6-4
J gene: TRBJ2-3
CDR3 protein: CASSLQGATDTQYF

clone size: medium-sized
V gene: TRBV4-1
J gene: TRBJ1-1
CDR3 protein: CASSQLTAQNTEAFF

clone size: .
V gene: TRBV20-1
J gene: TRBJ1-2
CDR3 protein: CSARDLGQGDYGYTF

clone size: .
V gene: TRBV11-2
J gene: TRBJ2-1
CDR3 protein: CASSPRSSRGVNEQFF

clone size: medium-sized
V gene: TRBV20-1
J gene: TRBJ2-7
CDR3 protein: CSARGLAGDSEQYF

clone size: large
V gene: TRBV20-1
J gene: TRBJ1-1
CDR3 protein: CSARGQVDTEAFF

clone size: medium-sized
V gene: TRBV6-4
J gene: TRBJ2-3
CDR3 protein: CASSDSSSGSEPQYF

clone size: .
V gene: TRBV20-1
J gene: TRBJ1-5
CDR3 protein: CSARDLGREVQPQHF

clone size: .
V gene: TRBV6-1
J gene: TRBJ2-2
CDR3 protein: CASSEPPGQATGELFF

clone size: .
V gene: TRBV19
J gene: TRBJ2-7
CDR3 protein: CASADRGSYEQYF

clone size: medium-sized
V gene: TRBV20-1
J gene: TRBJ1-5
CDR3 protein: CSAPERGRSQPQHF

clone size: .
V gene: TRBV6-4
J gene: TRBJ2-1
CDR3 protein: CASSAKSGGAYNEQFF

clone size: medium-sized
V gene: TRBV20-1
J gene: TRBJ1-2
CDR3 protein: CSARDDRVSYGYTF

clone size: large
V gene: TRBV6-4
J gene: TRBJ2-1
CDR3 protein: CASSPGTVSYNEQFF

clone size: .
V gene: TRBV20-1
J gene: TRBJ2-3
CDR3 protein: CSAIRGRDTQYF

clone size: .
V gene: TRBV6-4
J gene: TRBJ2-2
CDR3 protein: CASSESQGAVTGELFF